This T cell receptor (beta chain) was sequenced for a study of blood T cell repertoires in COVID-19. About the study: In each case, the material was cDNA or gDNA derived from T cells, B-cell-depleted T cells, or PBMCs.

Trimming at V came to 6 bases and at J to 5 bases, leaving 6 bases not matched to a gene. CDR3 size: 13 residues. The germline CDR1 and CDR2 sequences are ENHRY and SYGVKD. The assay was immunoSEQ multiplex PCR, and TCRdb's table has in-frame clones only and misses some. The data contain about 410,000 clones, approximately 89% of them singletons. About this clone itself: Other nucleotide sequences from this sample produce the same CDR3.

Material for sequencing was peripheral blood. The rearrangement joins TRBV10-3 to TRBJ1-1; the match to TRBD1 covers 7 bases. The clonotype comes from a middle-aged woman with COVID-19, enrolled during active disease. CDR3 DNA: TGTGCCATCAGCAGACAGGGAGATACTGAAGCTTTCTTT. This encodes CAISRQGDTEAFF.